Listed below are T cell receptor beta chains from one sample, sequenced in a study of blood T cell repertoires in COVID-19. TCRdb's table, derived via immunoSEQ multiplex PCR, lists solely in-frame clones and lacks some. The sample gives 200,000 to 250,000 clones, more than 75% of which show up once; around 7% is in the top ten. The sequenced material came from PBMCs or T cells enriched from blood (not recorded which). These receptor sequences come from a man under 40 in a cohort exposed to, infected with or recovered from COVID-19 (not recorded which). Each CDR3 is given with its conserved first and last residue. D genes are given only for firm matches.

V	J	D	DNA	CDR3
TRBV19	TRBJ1-6	.	TGTGCCAGTAACCCACAGGCAAATTCACCCCTCCACTTT	CASNPQANSPLHF
TRBV9	TRBJ2-1	TRBD1	TGTGCCAGCAGCACCCCCCCTCCGGGACAGGGATACAATGAGCAGTTCTTC	CASSTPPPGQGYNEQFF
TRBV19	TRBJ2-1	TRBD2	TGTGCCAGTACTCCAAGCTCCGGGGGGAAGGGAGTCAATGAGCAGTTCTTC	CASTPSSGGKGVNEQFF
TRBV19	TRBJ2-3	TRBD1	TGTGCCAGTAGTATGGAGGGGACAGGGGCAGATACGCAGTATTTT	CASSMEGTGADTQYF
TRBV5-6	TRBJ2-7	.	TGTGCCAGCAGCACAGGGTCCTCCTACGAGCAGTACTTC	CASSTGSSYEQYF
TRBV5-1	TRBJ2-1	TRBD2	TGCGCCAGCAGCTTGGCTAGCGGGAGGGGCAACAATGAGCAGTTCTTC	CASSLASGRGNNEQFF
TRBV5-1	TRBJ1-2	TRBD1	TGCGCCAGCAGCCGGGACAGGACGAACTATGGCTACACCTTC	CASSRDRTNYGYTF
TRBV28	TRBJ1-1	.	TGTGCCAGCAGTTCCAGGGGCAGGGGCACTGAAGCTTTCTTT	CASSSRGRGTEAFF
TRBV3-1/TRBV3-2	TRBJ2-1	TRBD2	TGTGCCAGCAGCCAAGAACGGCTAGCGGGAGTCGATGAGCAGTTCTTC	CASSQERLAGVDEQFF
TRBV9	TRBJ1-2	TRBD1	TGTGCCAGCAGCCTCCCCGGGACAGGGGTCGGCTACACCTTC	CASSLPGTGVGYTF